This T cell receptor beta chain is from a study of technical replicates of blood from four donors (dated by TCRdb to between 2016 and 2019). The germline V gene gives CDR1 as SGHTA and CDR2 as FQGNSA. The CDR3 runs 16 residues from the cysteine to the phenylalanine. Only CDR3 DNA remains: 48 bases, in frame from the first base. Germline trimming: 4 bases from V, 0 bases from J; junction bases outside gene matches: 7. The method was the immunoSEQ multiplex PCR assay. The table was pulled from immuneACCESS by TCRdb, which kept in-frame rearrangements only. Such tables lose some clones; where checked, under half of the loss comes from unresolved V genes, and the rest has no known cause. The sample table shows about 84,000 clones, and just under 95% are seen once. Jointly, the top ten make up 0.2% to 0.3% of the sample. Note on this clone: Its antigen is not yet known. No clone much larger than this one lies a single base away; base qualities are absent.

The sample taken for sequencing was T cells isolated from PBMCs. The TCR was taken from a human donor in good health. The rearrangement combines TRBV7-2 with TRBJ2-3; 7 nucleotides in the junction match TRBD2. The CDR3 reads CASSYGGAGSTDTQYF. DNA sequence: TGTGCCAGCAGCTACGGGGGAGCGGGAAGCACAGATACGCAGTATTTT.